A single sample gave rise to the 13 T cell receptor beta chains below, sequenced in a study of blood T cell repertoires in COVID-19. The table came from immunoSEQ multiplex PCR; TCRdb's copy has only in-frame clones and leaves some out. This table has approximately 50,000 clones, roughly 90% appearing once. The sample comprised peripheral blood. All receptors derive from a human donor in a cohort sampled during active COVID-19.

The J gene is TRBJ1-2, the V gene TRBV19; TRBD1 aligns across 9 bases. CDR1 is LNHDA, CDR2 SQIVND, per germline (reference sequence). Trimming cost V 4 bases and J 7 bases; bases outside gene matches: 4. CDR3 length equals 13 residues. CDR3 coding DNA: TGTGCCAGTAGTACACAGGGGGCGGGTGGCTACACCTTC. Amino acids: CASSTQGAGGYTF.

This clone was seen only once. This chain joins TRBV6-1 and TRBJ1-2; D perhaps matches TRBD1 (5 bases). V lost 2 bases and J 4 bases, leaving 17 bases between the germline ends. CDR3 length: 16 residues. CDR1 and CDR2 (germline): MNHNS, SASEGT. CDR3 in amino acids: CASSEFWTPQTYGYTF. CDR3 DNA: TGTGCCAGCAGTGAATTTTGGACACCTCAAACCTATGGCTACACCTTC.

J is TRBJ1-2 and V is TRBV6-6; the match to TRBD1 covers 7 bases. Trimming removed 4 bases from V and 2 bases from J; junction bases left unmatched: 4. The CDR3 extends over 14 amino acids. Germline CDR1 MNHNY, CDR2 SVGAGI (reference sequence). CDR3 residues: CASSSWDRNYGYTF. The CDR3 nucleotides read TGTGCCAGCAGTTCCTGGGACAGAAACTATGGCTACACCTTC.

The chain couples TRBV6-5 to TRBJ2-5; D perhaps matches TRBD1 (6 bases). This CDR3 has 13 residues. The germline gives CDR1 MNHEY, CDR2 SVGAGI. Between the trimmed V and J ends, which lost 6 bases and 4 bases, there was a span of 12 bases. CDR3: CASSLEQGETQYF. For the CDR3, the DNA is TGTGCCAGCAGCTTAGAACAGGGAGAGACCCAGTACTTC.

The V call is TRBV6-1, the J call TRBJ1-3, with unresolved D. Germline assignment: CDR1 MNHNS and CDR2 SASEGT. This CDR3 comprises 16 residues. Deletions cut 1 base from V and 0 bases from J, with 10 bases between. For the CDR3, the DNA is TGTGCCAGCAGTGAAGACGCAGGCCACTCTGGAAACACCATATATTTT. The encoded protein is CASSEDAGHSGNTIYF.

The chain recombines TRBV10-1 with TRBJ1-5; no clear D gene. Germline lookup yields CDR1 WNHNN and CDR2 SYGVQD (reference sequence). The V and J ends lost 6 bases and 11 bases respectively, with 20 bases between them. This CDR3 spans 14 amino acids. In DNA form, the CDR3 reads TGCGCCAGCAGGGCAGGACTTCCCGGTGGGGCCCAGCATTTT. Translation: CASRAGLPGGAQHF.

V is TRBV19 and J is TRBJ2-3; 14 bases fit TRBD2. Germline lookup yields CDR1 LNHDA and CDR2 SQIVND (reference sequence). Unmatched junction bases numbered 20, after V lost 6 bases and J lost 3 bases. This CDR3 region has 21 residues. CDR3: CASSASKGLAGVGDRTDTQYF. The CDR3 nucleotides read TGTGCCAGTAGCGCCTCAAAGGGACTAGCGGGAGTCGGAGATCGTACAGATACGCAGTATTTT. Full variable domain (rest looked up from reference TRBV19 and TRBJ2-3): DGGITQSPKYLFRKEGQNVTLSCEQNLNHDAMYWYRQDPGQGLRLIYYSQIVNDFQKGDIAEGYSVSREKKESFPLTVTSAQKNPTAFYLCASSASKGLAGVGDRTDTQYFGPGTRLTVL.

This clone was counted once. This sequence joins TRBV28 and TRBJ2-7; D not certain. The V end lost 5 bases, the J end lost 4 bases, and 6 bases lay between the germline ends. The CDR3 consists of 11 residues. Germline assignment: CDR1 MDHEN and CDR2 SYDVKM. CDR3 DNA: TGTGCCAGCAGTCCGCGTTACGAGCAGTACTTC. Amino acids: CASSPRYEQYF.

About this clone itself: Other DNA sequences in the same sample also yield this CDR3. This rearrangement joins TRBV11-2 to TRBJ1-1, with a possible D match to TRBD1 (6 bases). V was cut by 5 bases and J by 4 bases, with 11 bases left in between. Germline CDR1 SGHAT, CDR2 FQNNGV. The CDR3 sequence is 13 residues long. In DNA, the CDR3 is TGTGCCAGCAGCATTCAGGGGACCACTGAAGCTTTCTTT. It encodes CASSIQGTTEAFF.

V usage is TRBV19 and J usage is TRBJ1-6; 11 positions match TRBD1. The V gene's germline CDR1 is LNHDA and CDR2 SQIVND (reference sequence). V dropped 8 bases and J dropped 6; count of bases not matched to a gene: 3. The CDR3 has 14 residues. The CDR3 sequence: CASSDRGLNSPLHF. The DNA for the CDR3 is TGTGCCAGTTCGGACAGGGGGCTTAATTCACCCCTCCACTTT.

V gene TRBV7-9 combines with J gene TRBJ1-2; D unclear. This CDR3 has 13 residues. V shed 1 base and J shed 3 bases, with 6 bases lying between them. The germline V gene has CDR1 SEHNR and CDR2 FQNEAQ (reference sequence). The DNA for the CDR3 is TGTGCCAGCAGCTTAGTTAGTTACTATGGCTACACCTTC. It codes for CASSLVSYYGYTF.

In its sample, this clone was seen a few times. The J gene is TRBJ1-5, the V gene TRBV6-6; a possible D gene is TRBD1 (5 bases). The V and J ends lost 2 bases and 3 bases respectively, with 11 bases between them. The CDR3 runs 15 residues. Germline loops: CDR1 MNHNY, CDR2 SVGAGI (reference sequence). The CDR3 loop is CASSYTGETNQPQHF. The CDR3 DNA reads TGTGCCAGCAGTTACACAGGAGAAACCAATCAGCCCCAGCATTTT.

The CDR3 reads CASSKLRQALFYGYTF. The CDR3, as DNA: TGTGCCAGCAGCAAACTGCGACAGGCCCTCTTCTATGGCTACACCTTC. J is TRBJ1-2 and V is TRBV5-6, with a possible D match to TRBD1 (6 bases). From germline, CDR1 is SGHDT and CDR2 YYEEEE. The V and J ends lost 4 bases and 4 bases respectively, with 20 bases between them. CDR3 length: 16 amino acids. Variable domain in full (rest from reference TRBV5-6 and TRBJ1-2): DAGVTQSPTHLIKTRGQQVTLRCSPKSGHDTVSWYQQALGQGPQFIFQYYEEEERQRGNFPDRFSGHQFPNYSSELNVNALLLGDSALYLCASSKLRQALFYGYTFGSGTRLTVV.